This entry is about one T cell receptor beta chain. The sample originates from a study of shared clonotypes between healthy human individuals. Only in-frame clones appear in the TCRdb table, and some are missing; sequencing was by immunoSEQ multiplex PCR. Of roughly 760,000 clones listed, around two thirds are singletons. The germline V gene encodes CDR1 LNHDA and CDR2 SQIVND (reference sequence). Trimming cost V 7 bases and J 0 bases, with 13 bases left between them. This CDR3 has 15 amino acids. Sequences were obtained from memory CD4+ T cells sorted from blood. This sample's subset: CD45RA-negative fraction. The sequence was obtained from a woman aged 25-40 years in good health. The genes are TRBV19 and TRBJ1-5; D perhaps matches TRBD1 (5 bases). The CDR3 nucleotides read TGTGCCAGTACCCTCTGGGGGGGTAGCAATCAGCCCCAGCATTTT. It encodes CASTLWGGSNQPQHF.